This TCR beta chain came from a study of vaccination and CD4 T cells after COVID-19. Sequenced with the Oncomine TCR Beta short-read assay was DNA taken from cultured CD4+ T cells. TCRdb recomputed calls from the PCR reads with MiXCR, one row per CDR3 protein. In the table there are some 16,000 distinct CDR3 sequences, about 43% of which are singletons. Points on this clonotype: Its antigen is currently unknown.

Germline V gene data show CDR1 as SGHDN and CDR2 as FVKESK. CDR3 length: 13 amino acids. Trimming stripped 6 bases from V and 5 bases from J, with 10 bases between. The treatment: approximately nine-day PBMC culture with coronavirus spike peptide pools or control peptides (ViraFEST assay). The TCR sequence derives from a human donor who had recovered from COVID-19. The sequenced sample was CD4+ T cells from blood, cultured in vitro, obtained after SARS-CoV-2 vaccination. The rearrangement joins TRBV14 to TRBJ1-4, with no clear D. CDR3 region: CASRRRTNEKLFF. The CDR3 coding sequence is TGTGCCAGCAGAAGACGGACGAATGAAAAACTGTTTTTT.